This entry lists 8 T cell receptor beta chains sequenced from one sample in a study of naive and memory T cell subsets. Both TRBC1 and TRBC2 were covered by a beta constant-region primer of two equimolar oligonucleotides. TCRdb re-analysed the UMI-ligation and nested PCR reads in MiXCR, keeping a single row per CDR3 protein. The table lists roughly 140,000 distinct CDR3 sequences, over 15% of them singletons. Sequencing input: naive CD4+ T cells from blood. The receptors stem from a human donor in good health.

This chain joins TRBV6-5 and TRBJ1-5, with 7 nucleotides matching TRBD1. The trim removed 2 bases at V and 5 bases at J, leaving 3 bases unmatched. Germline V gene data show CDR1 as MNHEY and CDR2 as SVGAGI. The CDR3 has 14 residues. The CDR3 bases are TGTGCCAGCAGTTACCGGACAGGAGATCAGCCCCAGCATTTT. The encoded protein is CASSYRTGDQPQHF.

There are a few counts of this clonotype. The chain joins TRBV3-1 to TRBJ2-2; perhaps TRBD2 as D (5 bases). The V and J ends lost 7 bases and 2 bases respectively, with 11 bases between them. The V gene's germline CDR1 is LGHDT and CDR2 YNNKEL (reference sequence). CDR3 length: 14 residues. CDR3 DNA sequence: TGTGCCAGCACGTTCGGGGTAAACACCGGGGAGCTGTTTTTT. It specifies CASTFGVNTGELFF.

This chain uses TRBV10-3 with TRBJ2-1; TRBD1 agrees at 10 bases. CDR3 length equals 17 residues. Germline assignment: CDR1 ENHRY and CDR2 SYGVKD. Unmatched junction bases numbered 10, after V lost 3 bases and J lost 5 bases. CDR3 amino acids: CAISDDRGPGPDNEQFF. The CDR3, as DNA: TGTGCCATCAGTGATGACAGGGGGCCTGGGCCGGACAATGAGCAGTTCTTC.

The DNA for the CDR3 is TGTGCCAGCAGTGATACGGGAATGGAGACCCAGTACTTC. It specifies CASSDTGMETQYF. The chain recombines TRBV2 with TRBJ2-5, with D perhaps TRBD2 (5 bases). CDR1 and CDR2 (germline): SNHLY, FYNNEI. V was shortened by 3 bases and J by 5 bases, with 10 bases between the two germline ends. This CDR3 contains 13 residues.

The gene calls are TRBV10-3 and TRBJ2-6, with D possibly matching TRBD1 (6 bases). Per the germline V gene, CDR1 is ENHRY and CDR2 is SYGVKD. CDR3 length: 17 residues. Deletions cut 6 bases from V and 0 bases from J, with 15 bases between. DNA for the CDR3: TGTGCCATCAGCTCCGGGACGGACAGCTCTGGGGCCAACGTCCTGACTTTC. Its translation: CAISSGTDSSGANVLTF.

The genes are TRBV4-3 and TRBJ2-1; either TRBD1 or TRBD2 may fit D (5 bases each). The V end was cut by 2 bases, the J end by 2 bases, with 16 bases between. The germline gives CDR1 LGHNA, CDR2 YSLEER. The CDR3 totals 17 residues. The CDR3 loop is CASSQLGTSLTYNEQFF. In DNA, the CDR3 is TGCGCCAGCAGCCAACTCGGGACCTCCCTCACCTACAATGAGCAGTTCTTC.

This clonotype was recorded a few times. CDR3 bases: TGTGCCAGTAGTATCGACGTCAACCGGCAGGGGTCAGATACGCAGTATTTT. It is translated as CASSIDVNRQGSDTQYF. The chain employs TRBV19 and TRBJ2-3; the D gene is possibly TRBD1 (6 bases). The length of the CDR3 is 17 residues. Looked up from germline, CDR1 is LNHDA and CDR2 is SQIVND (reference sequence). V lost 3 bases to trimming and J lost 4 bases, with 20 bases between them.

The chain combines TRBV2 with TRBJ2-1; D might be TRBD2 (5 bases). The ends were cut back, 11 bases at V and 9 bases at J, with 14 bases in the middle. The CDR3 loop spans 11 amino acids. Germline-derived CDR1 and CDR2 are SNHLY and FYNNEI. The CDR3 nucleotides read TGTGCCGGAGAAGTAGGGAGTGAGCAGTTCTTC. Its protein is CAGEVGSEQFF.